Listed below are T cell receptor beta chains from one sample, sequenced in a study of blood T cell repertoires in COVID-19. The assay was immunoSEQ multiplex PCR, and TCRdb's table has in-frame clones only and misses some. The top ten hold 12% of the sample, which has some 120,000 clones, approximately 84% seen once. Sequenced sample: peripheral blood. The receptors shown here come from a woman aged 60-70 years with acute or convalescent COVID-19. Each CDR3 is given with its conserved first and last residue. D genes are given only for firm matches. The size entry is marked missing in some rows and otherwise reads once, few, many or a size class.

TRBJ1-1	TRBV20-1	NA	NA	CSGLQNTEAFF	TGCAGTGGACTACAGAACACTGAAGCTTTCTTT
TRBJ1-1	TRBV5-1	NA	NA	CASSSNVGGTEAFF	TGCGCCAGCAGCTCGAACGTGGGGGGCACTGAAGCTTTCTTT
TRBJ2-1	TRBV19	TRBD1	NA	CASTQGGKLYNEQFF	TGTGCCAGTACCCAAGGGGGCAAACTTTACAATGAGCAGTTCTTC
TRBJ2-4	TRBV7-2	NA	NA	CASSLSAALAKNIQYF	TGTGCCAGCAGCTTAAGTGCTGCGCTAGCCAAAAACATTCAGTACTTC
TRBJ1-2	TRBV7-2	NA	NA	CASSLGEGSVYGYTF	TGTGCCAGCAGCTTAGGAGAGGGTTCGGTCTATGGCTACACCTTC
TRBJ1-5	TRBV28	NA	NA	CASSLLEPNQPQHF	TGTGCCAGCAGTTTATTAGAGCCGAATCAGCCCCAGCATTTT
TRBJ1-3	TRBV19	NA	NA	CASSIGIGNSGNTIYF	TGTGCCAGTAGTATCGGGATAGGCAACTCTGGAAACACCATATATTTT
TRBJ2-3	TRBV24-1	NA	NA	CATSEQTGRDTQYF	TGTGCCACCAGTGAACAGACAGGGCGGGACACGCAGTATTTT
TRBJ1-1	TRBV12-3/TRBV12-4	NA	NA	CASRFRGSTEAFF	TGTGCCAGCAGGTTCAGGGGCTCCACTGAAGCTTTCTTT
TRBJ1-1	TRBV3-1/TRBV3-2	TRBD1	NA	CASSLQGVSEAFF	TGTGCCAGCAGCCTGCAGGGGGTTTCTGAAGCTTTCTTT
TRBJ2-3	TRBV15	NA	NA	CATSARSSTQYF	TGTGCCACCAGCGCGAGGTCGAGTACGCAGTATTTT
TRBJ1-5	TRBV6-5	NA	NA	CASRENLNQPQHF	TGTGCCAGCCGGGAAAATCTCAATCAGCCCCAGCATTTT
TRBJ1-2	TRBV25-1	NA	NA	CASSPGNYGYTF	TGTGCCAGCAGTCCGGGGAACTATGGCTACACCTTC
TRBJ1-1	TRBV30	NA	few	CAWKPGSNTEAFF	TGTGCCTGGAAACCTGGGAGTAACACTGAAGCTTTCTTT
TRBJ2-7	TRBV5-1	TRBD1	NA	CASSYGQGRKNEQYF	TGCGCCAGCAGCTATGGACAGGGAAGGAAGAACGAGCAGTACTTC
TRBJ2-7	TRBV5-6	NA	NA	CASSLFGGLTSYEQYF	TGTGCCAGCAGCTTGTTTGGAGGCCTTACCTCCTACGAGCAGTACTTC
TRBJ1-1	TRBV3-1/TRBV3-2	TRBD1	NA	CASSQDRGLTFF	TGTGCCAGCAGCCAAGACAGGGGGTTGACTTTCTTT
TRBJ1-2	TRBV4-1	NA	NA	CASSPSGWNGYTF	TGCGCCAGCAGCCCCTCAGGGTGGAATGGCTACACCTTC
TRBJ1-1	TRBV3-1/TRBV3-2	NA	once	CASSQDSMNTEAFF	TGTGCCAGCAGCCAAGATTCTATGAACACTGAAGCTTTCTTT